This T cell receptor beta chain was recorded in a study of shared clonotypes between healthy human individuals (TCRdb year 2020). Study-wide context: The cohort comprised a couple of women and a few men aged 18 to 49 years. Blood TCR repertoires of about 5 healthy adults were deeply sequenced to estimate repertoire size and the extent of clonotype sharing between individuals. For each donor, CD4 naive and CD4 memory were each given three plates, CD8 naive was given two plates, and CD8 memory was given one plate. Per donor, leukapheresis produced somewhere between about 0.94 and 9 billion PBMCs. To increase sequencing depth and limit assay-specific biases, TCR repertoire library preparation and sequencing were carried out by different laboratories using diverse techniques. Study-level results and caveats: Higher generation probabilities were observed for clonotypes shared by all four sorted-subset donors than for non-shared clonotypes. Even with the large sequencing depth, rarefaction of the sorted-subset datasets indicated that sequencing was incomplete. The small number of donors limited the genetic and exposure-history diversity represented. Naive subsets generally had larger estimated clonotype richness than memory subsets did. Based on pairwise subsampling, the degree of clonotype sharing among donors was expected to be affected by sequencing depth. Across several donors, 5% to 6% of naive CD4, roughly 3.3% of naive CD8, approximately 2.5% of memory CD4, and approximately 0.4% of memory CD8 clonotypes were shared. Only blood was sampled, and tissue TCR repertoires likely differ from those in blood.

TCR CDR3 regions were amplified from genomic DNA by multiplex PCR using the deep immunoSEQ assay. Extracted genomic DNA from each cell subset was spread evenly across all wells of several immunoSEQ 96-well plates, with each plate serving as a replicate. For sorted subsets, roughly 200 ng genomic DNA, equal to about 30,000 T cell genomes, was loaded into each replicate PCR. Purified libraries were quantified with a Qubit 3.0 fluorometer, sized on a Bioanalyzer 2100, and re-quantified with the KAPA Library Quantification kit. Every immunoSEQ 96-well plate was sequenced on a dedicated single-read 150-cycle Illumina NextSeq 550 flow cell. The original methods were these. Because only junctional sequences without quality scores were contained in the immunoSEQ output, filtering matching that applied to full-length reads could not be performed. To assign V/J genes and CDR3, sequences were annotated using PyIR, a Python wrapper for IgBLAST v1.9, with IMGT germline references. Reads were removed for weak V/J assignments (E-value above 1e-6), missing CDR3, stop codons, out-of-frame junctions, or ambiguous translated residues. V3J clonotypes were defined as sequences sharing the same inferred V gene, J gene, and CDR3 amino acid sequence. To compute the percentage overlap between repertoires, the number of shared unique clonotypes was divided by the size of the smaller repertoire. RTK rarefaction, the Chao1 estimator, and Recon v2.1 estimates of unobserved clonotypes were used to assess repertoire richness. OLGA was used to compute generation probabilities for all TCRbeta clonotypes that the gDNA method yielded from a handful of donors. Imported from immuneACCESS, the table was reduced by TCRdb to in-frame sequences with V and J called. These copies leave out some clones; in studies compared against another copy, an unresolved V gene accounts for under half, and the cause of the remainder is not known. From that table come the V and J calls and clone size; the DNA was used to work out D and trimming. Across this sample there are about 2.3 million clones, with just over 90% seen only once. The top ten clones comprise 0.35% to 0.5% of the sample.

The CDR3 starts with the cysteine, ends with the phenylalanine, and has 12 residues. Only the CDR3 part of the read is kept: 36 bases, read in frame from the first base. The germline V gene encodes CDR1 SGHTA and CDR2 FQGTGA. The V and J ends are trimmed by 1 base and 9 bases, leaving 6 bases between them. To note about this clone: What antigen it recognizes has not been identified. No base quality information exists; no much larger clone differs at one position.

Donors were healthy HIV-negative adults with no recently reported acute infections or vaccinations. Only Caucasian adults living in Nashville, Tennessee, USA were represented among the donors. CD4+ T cells were enriched by magnetic negative selection; naive cells were then positively selected on CD45RA, and the negative fraction formed the memory subset. Blood was obtained by leukapheresis, after which PBMCs were separated by Ficoll-Histopaque density gradient centrifugation and cryopreserved in liquid nitrogen vapor phase. Analytical flow cytometry was used to check the purity and quantity of every magnetically sorted T cell population. Genomic DNA was isolated from each sorted fraction and quantified by UV absorbance on a Nanodrop 2000c.

Sequences were obtained from naive CD4+ T cells from PBMCs. The intended sense of this specimen's cell subset or site label: CD45RA+ positively selected. The TCR was taken from a man younger than 30 in good health. Some clones in this sample may be carry-over from other donors' samples. The sequence joins TRBV7-3 to TRBJ2-2, with no confident D gene call. The DNA reads as follows: TGTGCCAGCAGCTTAAAGATCTGGGAGCTGTTTTTT. It is translated as CASSLKIWELFF.